Below, 18 T cell receptor beta chains from the same sample are listed, as sequenced in a study of CD4+ T cells in melanoma. Using immunoSEQ multiplex PCR, the repertoire was profiled, and TCRdb retains in-frame clones only, with some absent. The table lists about 13,000 clones, roughly 80% of them singletons. The sample taken for sequencing was cells from a culture (not recorded whether cultured in vitro). The receptors stem from a human donor with melanoma.

V gene TRBV25-1 combines with J gene TRBJ2-5; a possible D gene is TRBD2 (6 bases). TRBJ2-7 matches the DNA end more closely, so the J call is doubtful. There are 14 residues in the CDR3. Germline CDR1 is MGHDK and CDR2 is SYGVNS. The CDR3 DNA reads as TGTGCCAGCAGTGAGGCGGGGTTCCCTTACGAGCAGTACTTC. Translating gives CASSEAGFPYEQYF.

The CDR3 reads CASSLGDRVYEQYF. The CDR3 nucleotides read TGCGCCAGCAGCTTGGGGGACAGGGTCTACGAGCAGTACTTC. The chain has TRBV5-1 and TRBJ2-7; 9 nucleotides align to TRBD1. Looked up from germline, CDR1 is SGHRS and CDR2 is YFSETQ. Trimming removed 0 bases from V and 3 bases from J; junction bases left unmatched: 1. The CDR3 totals 14 residues.

The rearrangement links TRBV7-9 to TRBJ2-5; TRBD2 agrees at 9 bases. The CDR3 covers 13 residues. After removal of 5 bases from V and 4 bases from J, the junction contained 2 bases not matched to a gene. CDR1 and CDR2 (germline): SEHNR, FQNEAQ (reference sequence). The CDR3 region is CASSMGLAETQYF. The CDR3 nucleotides read TGTGCCAGCAGCATGGGACTAGCAGAGACCCAGTACTTC.

The rearrangement joins TRBV6-1 to TRBJ1-6; 9 positions match TRBD1. Germline-derived CDR1 and CDR2 are MNHNS and SASEGT. The CDR3 contains 12 residues. V was pared by 8 bases and J by 7 bases, with 0 bases of the junction left unmatched. The CDR3 nucleotides are TGTGCCAGCGGGACAGGGAATTCACCCCTCCACTTT. It codes for CASGTGNSPLHF.

The CDR3, as DNA: TGTGCCAGCAGTAATGAACACGTTAATTCACCCCTCCACTTT. This encodes CASSNEHVNSPLHF. The chain uses TRBV2 and TRBJ1-6; D is unresolved. The CDR3 length is 14 residues. Germline V gene lookup returns CDR1 SNHLY and CDR2 FYNNEI. Trimming removed 5 bases from V and 6 bases from J, with 11 bases in between.

This clone was seen only once. The J gene is TRBJ1-1, the V gene TRBV9; D ambiguous. This CDR3 is 13 amino acids long. Trimming left V 3 bases short and J 6 bases short, with 12 bases between. Germline V CDR1 and CDR2: SGDLS, YYNGEE. CDR3 loop: CASSGTLSAEAFF. The CDR3 DNA is TGTGCCAGCAGCGGAACCCTTTCGGCTGAAGCTTTCTTT. Filled out from reference TRBV9 and TRBJ1-1, the complete variable domain reads DSGVTQTPKHLITATGQRVTLRCSPRSGDLSVYWYQQSLDQGLQFLIQYYNGEERAKGNILERFSAQQFPDLHSELNLSSLELGDSALYFCASSGTLSAEAFFGQGTRLTVV.

This chain connects TRBV11-2 to TRBJ2-7; 7 nucleotides agree with TRBD1. The germline CDR1 and CDR2 sequences are SGHAT and FQNNGV. CDR3 length: 15 residues. With V trimmed by 5 bases and J by 2 bases, 9 bases remained unmatched. The chain's CDR3 is CASSTHRGRAYEQYF. CDR3 nucleotide sequence: TGTGCCAGCAGCACCCACAGGGGTAGAGCCTACGAGCAGTACTTC.

V and J are TRBV18 and TRBJ2-7; TRBD2 matches 7 bases. CDR1 KGHSH and CDR2 LQKENI come from the germline V gene. After removal of 3 bases from V and 4 bases from J, the junction contained 6 bases not matched to a gene. The CDR3 runs to 14 residues. As DNA, the CDR3 is TGTGCCAGCTCACCTAGGACTAGTAAGTACGAGCAGTACTTC. Its protein is CASSPRTSKYEQYF.

This clone occurred once. The CDR3 region is CASIVSSTDTQYF. The DNA of the CDR3 is TGTGCCAGCATTGTCTCTAGCACAGATACGCAGTATTTT. J is TRBJ2-3 and V is TRBV2; D is uncertain. V was trimmed by 7 bases and J by 0 bases, leaving 8 bases between them. This CDR3 has 13 residues. CDR1 is SNHLY, CDR2 FYNNEI, per germline.

The V and J genes are TRBV6-5 and TRBJ1-5; D is perhaps TRBD1 (6 bases). The CDR3 covers 15 residues. With 2 bases removed from V and 3 bases from J, the gap between germline ends came to 11 bases. The germline CDR1 and CDR2 sequences are MNHEY and SVGAGI. The CDR3 DNA follows: TGTGCCAGCAGTTACGACGGGGGCCTCAATCAGCCCCAGCATTTT. Amino acids: CASSYDGGLNQPQHF.

The chain is built from TRBV7-2 and TRBJ2-3; 10 nucleotides line up with TRBD2. The CDR3 sequence is 17 residues long. J gave up 5 bases and V 1 base, and 9 bases lay outside the gene matches. Germline CDR1 SGHTA, CDR2 FQGNSA. The CDR3 sequence: CASSLGKRGGVVDTQYF. In DNA, the CDR3 is TGTGCCAGCAGCTTAGGGAAGCGGGGGGGCGTGGTAGATACGCAGTATTTT.

This clone is labeled as medium-sized (0.01 to 0.1%). The chain couples TRBV6-1 to TRBJ1-2; D might be TRBD1 (5 bases). The germline V gene has CDR1 MNHNS and CDR2 SASEGT. V gave up 5 bases and J gave up 3 bases, with 10 bases separating them. The CDR3 consists of 13 residues. The CDR3: CASSLQDYYGYTF. As DNA, the CDR3 is TGTGCCAGCAGTTTACAGGATTACTATGGCTACACCTTC.

The chain carries TRBV11-2 and TRBJ2-1, with a weak D call TRBD2 (6 bases). In germline, CDR1 is SGHAT, CDR2 FQNNGV. With 1 base removed from V and 9 bases from J, the gap between germline ends came to 10 bases. This CDR3 region has 13 residues. The chain's CDR3 is CASSLAGSGEQFF. The CDR3 bases are TGTGCCAGCAGCTTAGCCGGTAGCGGTGAGCAGTTCTTC.

V is TRBV6-6 and J is TRBJ1-2; 9 bases are a match to TRBD1. In germline, CDR1 is MNHNY, CDR2 SVGAGI (reference sequence). J gave up 7 bases and V 2 bases, and 11 bases lay outside the gene matches. The CDR3 consists of 16 residues. The CDR3 DNA reads as TGTGCCAGCAGTTACCTGGGTTCCGGGACAGGGTTTGGCTACACCTTC. Translating gives CASSYLGSGTGFGYTF.

J is TRBJ1-4 and V is TRBV18; unclear D gene. V was trimmed by 3 bases and J by 14 bases, leaving 25 bases between them. The CDR3 runs 16 residues. Germline CDR1 and CDR2: KGHSH and LQKENI. As DNA, the CDR3 is TGTGCCAGCTCACCGGGGTCGGCCGGCGCGGGAAAATGGCTGTTTTTT. This gives the protein CASSPGSAGAGKWLFF. The whole variable domain, remainder taken from reference TRBV18 and TRBJ1-4, is NAGVMQNPRHLVRRRGQEARLRCSPMKGHSHVYWYRQLPEEGLKFMVYLQKENIIDESGMPKERFSAEFPKEGPSILRIQQVVRGDSAAYFCASSPGSAGAGKWLFFGSGTQLSVL.

The V gene is TRBV9, the J gene TRBJ2-1, with 10 bases matching TRBD2. The CDR3 loop spans 15 amino acids. Germline V gene lookup returns CDR1 SGDLS and CDR2 YYNGEE. With V trimmed by 4 bases and J by 8 bases, 9 bases remained unmatched. Here the CDR3 reads CASSPRERGGHEQFF. The DNA for the CDR3 is TGTGCCAGCAGCCCCAGGGAGCGGGGGGGTCATGAGCAGTTCTTC.

The chain employs TRBV21-1 and TRBJ1-3. TRBV21-1 is a known pseudogene. CDR3 length: 16 residues. Written as DNA, the CDR3 is TGTGCCCTCAATTCCGGCCCGGGGGCACCTGGAAACACCATATATTTT. Protein: CALNSGPGAPGNTIYF.

The table lists this clone with a few counts. V and J are TRBV18 and TRBJ1-3, with D unclear. Per germline, CDR1 KGHSH and CDR2 LQKENI. The V end was cut by 6 bases, the J end by 4 bases, with 19 bases between. This CDR3 is built from 16 residues. In nucleotides, the CDR3 is TGTGCCAGCTCCCTTCGGATGGACCTTCAGGGAAACACCATATATTTT. Translation: CASSLRMDLQGNTIYF.